The 32 T cell receptor beta chains below were found in one sample sequenced in a study of blood T cell repertoires in COVID-19 (dated by TCRdb to 2018 to 2020). Libraries were built with the immunoSEQ multiplex PCR assay. TCRdb re-hosts the immuneACCESS table, in-frame sequences only. Its copies lack some clones; in the studies checked, an unresolved V gene accounts for under half of them, and the cause for the rest is not known. In this sample the table shows 250,000 or so clones, almost 85% of which occur a single time. The ten largest make up around 4% of the sample. The specimen sequenced was peripheral blood. The receptors shown here come from a man in his fifties or sixties with acute or convalescent COVID-19.

J is TRBJ1-1 and V is TRBV6-5; D gene ambiguous. The germline V gene has CDR1 MNHEY and CDR2 SVGAGI. The ends were cut back, 0 bases at V and 7 bases at J, with 9 bases in the middle. This CDR3 contains 13 residues. The CDR3 is CASSYSSSGEAFF. DNA for the CDR3: TGTGCCAGCAGTTACTCGAGTAGTGGTGAAGCTTTCTTT.

The chain recombines TRBV2 with TRBJ2-4; 9 bases line up with TRBD1. J gave up 1 base and V 4 bases, and 2 bases lay outside the gene matches. Germline V gene sequence: CDR1 SNHLY, CDR2 FYNNEI. The CDR3 is 15 amino acids. The CDR3 is CASSVQGAAKNIQYF. DNA of the CDR3: TGTGCCAGCAGTGTACAGGGGGCTGCCAAAAACATTCAGTACTTC.

The J gene is TRBJ2-1, the V gene TRBV6-2 or TRBV6-3, with 13 bases aligning to TRBD2. The germline V gene encodes CDR1 MNHEY and CDR2 SVGEGT. The junction had 11 bases not matched to a gene; V was cut back by 4 bases and J by 2 bases. The CDR3 covers 19 residues. The CDR3 DNA is TGTGCCAGCAGTTCACTAGCGGGAGGGCAAACGAGGACCTACAATGAGCAGTTCTTC. Protein: CASSSLAGGQTRTYNEQFF.

The chain couples TRBV15 to TRBJ2-5; unclear D gene. This CDR3 is built from 13 residues. Germline lookup yields CDR1 LNHNV and CDR2 YYDKDF (reference sequence). Trimming took off 0 bases at V and 3 bases at J, with 5 bases between the two ends. DNA of the CDR3: TGTGCCACCAGCAGAGATCGGGAAGAGACCCAGTACTTC. The encoded protein is CATSRDREETQYF.

The chain is built from TRBV9 and TRBJ2-7; 7 nucleotides line up with TRBD2. Germline V CDR1 and CDR2: SGDLS, YYNGEE. The CDR3 extends over 15 amino acids. Germline trimming cut 0 bases from V and 4 bases from J; bases unmatched to any gene: 7. In nucleotides, the CDR3 is TGTGCCAGCAGCGTAGCGGGAGGCATCGCTTACGAGCAGTACTTC. It encodes CASSVAGGIAYEQYF.

The V gene is TRBV27, the J gene TRBJ2-7; 8 bases agree with TRBD2. Germline V gene sequence: CDR1 MNHEY, CDR2 SMNVEV (reference sequence). CDR3 length: 21 residues. J gave up 2 bases and V 8 bases, and 29 bases lay outside the gene matches. The DNA for the CDR3 is TGTGCCAGCCAGCACCGAGGGGGGGGGTCGACGGTACTAGCGGTACCCTACGAGCAGTACTTC. Residues: CASQHRGGGSTVLAVPYEQYF.

The genes are TRBV6-5 and TRBJ2-1; possibly TRBD1 for D (6 bases). Per germline, CDR1 MNHEY and CDR2 SVGAGI. V was shortened by 4 bases and J by 4 bases, with 14 bases between the two germline ends. The CDR3 is made up of 15 amino acids. The CDR3 region is CASSSGQKAYNEQFF. The DNA for the CDR3 is TGTGCCAGCAGTTCCGGACAGAAAGCTTACAATGAGCAGTTCTTC.

This clone has just one count. The genes are TRBV4-1 and TRBJ2-3; 11 bases are a match to TRBD1. Trimming took 4 bases from V and 5 from J; bases not matched to a gene: 5. Germline V gene sequence: CDR1 MGHRA, CDR2 YSYEKL. CDR3 length equals 15 residues. The CDR3, as DNA: TGCGCCAGCAGCCTGGGACAGGGGGTGAGAGATACGCAGTATTTT. This codes for CASSLGQGVRDTQYF.

The J gene is TRBJ1-6, the V gene TRBV4-1, with 7 bases that match TRBD1. The CDR3 extends over 18 amino acids. CDR1 and CDR2 (germline): MGHRA, YSYEKL. V gave up 4 bases and J gave up 6 bases; unmatched junction bases: 15. CDR3 sequence reads: CASSPDMDRQGVNSPLHF. DNA of the CDR3: TGCGCCAGCAGCCCCGATATGGACAGGCAAGGGGTTAATTCACCCCTCCACTTT.

This chain uses TRBV5-6 with TRBJ2-5; D call uncertain. The CDR3 runs 14 residues. Per germline, CDR1 SGHDT and CDR2 YYEEEE. With 2 bases removed from V and 2 bases from J, the gap between germline ends came to 10 bases. The DNA for the CDR3 is TGTGCCAGCAGCTTTACACAGCTTCAAGAGACCCAGTACTTC. Translating it yields CASSFTQLQETQYF.

This sequence joins TRBV7-3 and TRBJ1-3; 7 positions match TRBD1. The CDR3 is 15 residues long. CDR1 is SGHTA and CDR2 is FQGTGA in the germline V gene. V lost 5 bases, J lost 2 bases, and 6 bases stayed unmatched. The CDR3: CASSLQGGTGNTIYF. The CDR3 region has the DNA TGTGCCAGCAGCCTGCAGGGGGGTACTGGAAACACCATATATTTT.

This clone was detected a few times. The chain uses TRBV21-1 and TRBJ1-6; the D call of TRBD1 is as the table states it, not checked on the DNA. TRBV21-1 is a documented pseudogene. This CDR3 is built from 16 residues. The CDR3 bases are TGTGCCAGCAGCAAAGGAGGGACAGGGAGCGATTCACCCCTCCACTTT. Translated, it gives CASSKGGTGSDSPLHF.

This chain connects TRBV10-2 to TRBJ1-2; 7 positions agree with TRBD1. With V trimmed by 4 bases and J by 0 bases, 5 bases remained unmatched. This CDR3 contains 15 residues. CDR1 is WSHSY, CDR2 SAAADI, per germline. The CDR3 DNA follows: TGCGCCAGCAGTGCAGGGACAGCAACTAACTATGGCTACACCTTC. This sequence encodes CASSAGTATNYGYTF.

This chain uses TRBV4-1 with TRBJ1-2; 7 nucleotides match TRBD1. This CDR3 has 14 amino acids. Unmatched junction bases numbered 8, after V lost 4 bases and J lost 6 bases. Germline V lookup: CDR1 MGHRA, CDR2 YSYEKL. CDR3 region: CASSRAGTVDGYTF. CDR3 bases: TGCGCCAGCAGCCGTGCCGGGACAGTGGATGGCTACACCTTC.

The V gene is TRBV7-9, the J gene TRBJ2-7, with a tentative D call TRBD2 (6 bases). The germline V gene encodes CDR1 SEHNR and CDR2 FQNEAQ (reference sequence). The CDR3 runs 12 residues. V lost 1 base and J lost 9, with 10 bases in between. The CDR3, as DNA: TGTGCCAGCAGCTTAGAGGTCGGGGGGCAGTACTTC. It translates to CASSLEVGGQYF.

This clone was counted a few times. DNA for the CDR3: TGTGCCATCAGTGACCAGGGGACTAGCGGGAGGCCGATCTACAATGAGCAGTTCTTC. Translating it yields CAISDQGTSGRPIYNEQFF. The rearrangement uses TRBV10-3 and TRBJ2-1; 15 bases are shared with TRBD2. J was trimmed by 3 bases and V by 3 bases; bases with no gene match: 9. Germline V gene sequence: CDR1 ENHRY, CDR2 SYGVKD. The CDR3 is made up of 19 amino acids.

This chain uses TRBV3-1 (or the pseudogene TRBV3-2) with TRBJ1-1; D is undetermined. The germline V gene has CDR1 LGHDT and CDR2 YNNKEL (reference sequence). The V gene lost 10 bases and the J gene lost 0 bases, with 12 bases spanning the gap. This CDR3 spans 13 amino acids. The CDR3 DNA sequence: TGTGCCACGAGCGAAGACATGAACACTGAAGCTTTCTTT. Its protein is CATSEDMNTEAFF.

The chain carries TRBV19 and TRBJ1-1; D remains unclear. V lost 5 bases and J lost 8, with 15 bases in between. Germline-derived CDR1 and CDR2 are LNHDA and SQIVND (reference sequence). CDR3 length: 13 residues. The CDR3 sequence: CASSRTVVGEAFF. As DNA, the CDR3 is TGTGCCAGTAGTCGAACAGTGGTTGGGGAAGCTTTCTTT.

The V and J genes are TRBV7-8 and TRBJ1-1, with TRBD1 matching over 8 bases. Per germline, CDR1 SGHVS and CDR2 FQNEAQ. V was clipped by 5 bases and J by 4 bases; unmatched bases: 6. This CDR3 comprises 14 residues. The CDR3 loop is CASSPQGAGTEAFF. The CDR3 DNA is TGTGCCAGCAGCCCGCAGGGGGCAGGCACTGAAGCTTTCTTT.

The V gene is TRBV19, the J gene TRBJ2-1; 10 bases map to TRBD1. The V gene's germline CDR1 is LNHDA and CDR2 SQIVND (reference sequence). With V trimmed by 5 bases and J by 8 bases, 15 bases remained unmatched. The CDR3 spans 17 residues. CDR3 nucleotides: TGTGCCAGTAGTTCAGACTGGTCCGGGACAGGGGTCTATGAGCAGTTCTTC. This sequence encodes CASSSDWSGTGVYEQFF.

On this clone: Relative to the germline gene, one junction end is altered; a read error may explain this. The chain couples TRBV28 to TRBJ1-2; 12 bases match TRBD1. CDR3 length: 13 residues. Germline V CDR1 and CDR2: MDHEN, SYDVKM. CDR3 sequence (DNA): TGCAAATCCGGGACAGGGGGCGACTATGGCTACACCTTC. Translated, it gives CKSGTGGDYGYTF.

The rearrangement uses TRBV7-9 and TRBJ2-2, with no clear D. Germline V gene sequence: CDR1 SEHNR, CDR2 FQNEAQ (reference sequence). The CDR3 has 15 amino acids. V was shortened by 1 base and J by 2 bases, with 8 bases between the two germline ends. CDR3 region: CASSLGPTNTGELFF. CDR3 nucleotide sequence: TGTGCCAGCAGCTTAGGGCCAACAAACACCGGGGAGCTGTTTTTT.

The CDR3 protein is CASTLSYSGSNDEQYF. CDR3 in DNA: TGTGCCAGCACCCTCTCTTATAGCGGGAGTAACGACGAGCAGTACTTC. The chain uses TRBV3-1 (or the pseudogene TRBV3-2) and TRBJ2-7; 9 bases line up with TRBD2. Germline CDR1 LGHDT, CDR2 YNNKEL (reference sequence). V shed 7 bases, J shed 5 bases, and the junction held 15 bases outside the gene matches. The CDR3 extends over 16 amino acids.

V and J are TRBV28 and TRBJ1-2; D ambiguous. In germline, CDR1 is MDHEN, CDR2 SYDVKM. This CDR3 spans 13 amino acids. The V end was cut by 1 base, the J end by 2 bases, with 5 bases between. Written as DNA, the CDR3 is TGTGCCAGCAGTTTATACGGGAACTATGGCTACACCTTC. This gives the protein CASSLYGNYGYTF.

J is TRBJ2-2 and V is TRBV3-1 (or the pseudogene TRBV3-2); D might be TRBD1 (6 bases). CDR3 length: 15 residues. Trimming pared 3 bases from V and 7 bases from J, leaving 15 bases between. CDR1 LGHDT and CDR2 YNNKEL come from the germline V gene (reference sequence). In DNA, the CDR3 is TGTGCCAGCAGCCATACAGGGATCTCGGGCGGGGAGCTGTTTTTT. Encoded protein: CASSHTGISGGELFF.

The rearrangement joins TRBV7-6 to TRBJ2-7; 7 bases are a match to TRBD2. The germline V gene encodes CDR1 SGHVS and CDR2 FNYEAQ. V trimming: 5 bases; J trimming: 2 bases; junction bases outside the gene matches: 9. The CDR3 totals 15 residues. The CDR3 is CASSLHGEGTYEQYF. The CDR3 nucleotides are TGTGCCAGCAGCCTCCATGGGGAGGGGACCTACGAGCAGTACTTC.

This sequence joins TRBV18 and TRBJ2-7; TRBD1 agrees at 10 bases. The CDR3 length is 15 residues. CDR1 and CDR2 (germline): KGHSH, LQKENI. With V trimmed by 4 bases and J by 4 bases, 7 bases remained unmatched. As DNA, the CDR3 is TGTGCCAGCTCACATACTGGACAGGGGGTTTACGAGCAGTACTTC. Its protein is CASSHTGQGVYEQYF.

The chain combines TRBV7-3 with TRBJ2-1, with D possibly being TRBD2 (6 bases). CDR3 size: 15 residues. V was pared by 5 bases and J by 9 bases, with 20 bases between. Germline V lookup: CDR1 SGHTA, CDR2 FQGTGA. CDR3 DNA: TGTGCCAGCAGCCCCAAAATTACTAGCTTAGGTGAGCAGTTCTTC. Its protein product is CASSPKITSLGEQFF.

As concerns this clone: At the DNA level, this CDR3 is encoded by other sequences in the same sample as well. The rearrangement links TRBV12-3 or TRBV12-4 to TRBJ1-1, with TRBD1 matching over 10 bases. V lost 6 bases and J lost 5; bases outside the gene matches: 3. The CDR3 consists of 13 residues. The CDR3 nucleotides are TGTGCCAGCAGCCTGGGACAGGGGACTGAAGCTTTCTTT. As protein: CASSLGQGTEAFF.

This chain connects TRBV5-6 to TRBJ2-7, with TRBD1 matching 9 bases. CDR1 and CDR2 (germline): SGHDT, YYEEEE. The CDR3 is 13 amino acids. The V and J ends lost 6 bases and 4 bases, in that order; junction bases with no gene match: 5. CDR3 sequence (DNA): TGTGCCAGCAAAGGACAGGGGTGGTACGAGCAGTACTTC. Protein: CASKGQGWYEQYF.

CDR3 bases: TGCAGTGCTAGTACCACAGGGGCGGAGACCCAGTACTTC. This gives the protein CSASTTGAETQYF. The chain links TRBV20-1 to TRBJ2-5; 7 nucleotides align to TRBD1. The CDR3 length is 13 residues. J lost 5 bases, V lost 3 bases, and 6 bases had no gene match. Per germline, CDR1 DFQATT and CDR2 SNEGSKA (reference sequence).

The chain employs TRBV19 and TRBJ1-2, with 8 bases fitting TRBD1. V was pared by 5 bases and J by 8 bases, with 10 bases of the junction left unmatched. In germline, CDR1 is LNHDA, CDR2 SQIVND (reference sequence). The CDR3 totals 14 residues. CDR3 sequence: CASSEGQGKGGYTF. DNA for the CDR3: TGTGCCAGTAGTGAAGGACAGGGAAAAGGCGGCTACACCTTC.